The entry below describes one T cell receptor (beta chain). Its target is unknown. The data are from a study of cytomegalovirus exposure and HLA in healthy donors. Vbeta (60) and Jbeta (13) primers were used in the PCR. Assay used: immunoSEQ multiplex PCR; TCRdb lists only in-frame clones, some missing. This sample yields fewer than 250,000 clones, of which roughly three quarters are seen a single time; about 1.6% belongs to the top ten. Overall study findings and caveats: Across donors, presence/absence analyses took sequencing depth to be roughly uniform. Earlier analysis looked at TCR beta V segments, and most were productive about 87% or about 30% of the time.

Trimming shortened V by 9 bases and J by 7 bases, and 18 bases separated the two germline ends. Germline V gene data show CDR1 as SGHAT and CDR2 as FQNNGV. The CDR3 spans 14 residues. This TCR derives from a woman aged 45-65 years in good health and CMV-seronegative. The chain recombines TRBV11-2 with TRBJ2-2, with D maybe TRBD1 (6 bases). Sequencing input: PBMCs. The CDR3 is CASSQGPTGGELFF. CDR3 sequence (DNA): TGTGCCAGTTCTCAGGGGCCAACAGGCGGGGAGCTGTTTTTT.